A single sample gave rise to the 2 T cell receptor beta chains below, sequenced in a study of blood T cell repertoires in COVID-19. Produced via immunoSEQ multiplex PCR; TCRdb's table is partial and in-frame only. The sample holds about 310,000 clones, 89% seen once. Sequences were obtained from PBMCs or T cells enriched from blood (not recorded which). These receptors all come from a woman in her 30s who had recovered from COVID-19.

This chain connects TRBV13 to TRBJ2-7; D unclear. This CDR3 spans 13 amino acids. The V end was cut by 1 base, the J end by 6 bases, with 10 bases between. Germline CDR1 is PRHDT and CDR2 is FYEKMQ (reference sequence). CDR3 region: CASSLDRSLEQYF. The DNA of the CDR3 is TGTGCCAGCAGCTTAGATCGGAGCCTCGAGCAGTACTTC. The entire variable domain, with the rest obtained from reference TRBV13 and TRBJ2-7, is as follows: AAGVIQSPRHLIKEKRETATLKCYPIPRHDTVYWYQQGPGQDPQFLISFYEKMQSDKGSIPDRFSAQQFSDYHSELNMSSLELGDSALYFCASSLDRSLEQYFGPGTRLTVT.

The chain has TRBV5-1 and TRBJ1-6; the D is unclear. Trimming shortened V by 4 bases and J by 3 bases, and 17 bases separated the two germline ends. The CDR3 runs 17 residues. The V gene's germline CDR1 is SGHRS and CDR2 YFSETQ. CDR3 protein: CASSLIAHNRYNSPLHF. The CDR3 bases are TGCGCCAGCAGCCTCATAGCGCACAATCGCTATAATTCACCCCTCCACTTT.